The 18 T cell receptor beta chains given below trace back to one sample, sequenced in a study of blood T cell repertoires in COVID-19. The method was immunoSEQ multiplex PCR; TCRdb's version includes in-frame clones alone and lacks a portion of them. The repertoire holds 200,000 to 250,000 clones, less than 85% seen once, with approximately 4% in the top ten. The sample comprised peripheral blood. These receptors were obtained from a woman of 80 years or more with acute or convalescent COVID-19.

V is TRBV6-2 or TRBV6-3 and J is TRBJ2-5; D possibly corresponds to TRBD2 (5 bases). Trimming took off 0 bases at V and 7 bases at J, with 15 bases between the two ends. Germline loops: CDR1 MNHEY, CDR2 SVGEGT. This CDR3 comprises 15 residues. CDR3 nucleotides: TGTGCCAGCAGTTACTCGATCAGAGGGAACGGGACCCAGTACTTC. As protein: CASSYSIRGNGTQYF.

V gene TRBV9 combines with J gene TRBJ1-1; TRBD1 might be the D (5 bases). Trimming pared 4 bases from V and 1 base from J, leaving 17 bases between. The CDR3 is 16 amino acids. Per germline, CDR1 SGDLS and CDR2 YYNGEE. Here the CDR3 DNA reads TGTGCCAGCAGCCCGTGGGGGGGAAGTGGGAACACTGAAGCTTTCTTT. Protein: CASSPWGGSGNTEAFF. The full variable domain, its missing parts supplied by reference TRBV9 and TRBJ1-1, is DSGVTQTPKHLITATGQRVTLRCSPRSGDLSVYWYQQSLDQGLQFLIQYYNGEERAKGNILERFSAQQFPDLHSELNLSSLELGDSALYFCASSPWGGSGNTEAFFGQGTRLTVV.

The V call is TRBV4-3, the J call TRBJ2-2; 7 nucleotides agree with TRBD1. V was clipped by 0 bases and J by 4 bases; unmatched bases: 5. From germline, CDR1 is LGHNA and CDR2 YSLEER. This CDR3 region has 16 residues. DNA for the CDR3: TGCGCCAGCAGCCAAGATCCGGGACAGAGCACCGGGGAGCTGTTTTTT. This sequence encodes CASSQDPGQSTGELFF.

The rearrangement uses TRBV19 and TRBJ1-1, with D tentatively TRBD1 (5 bases). V shed 7 bases and J shed 1 base, with 13 bases lying between them. This CDR3 spans 14 amino acids. The V gene's germline CDR1 is LNHDA and CDR2 SQIVND (reference sequence). Here the CDR3 reads CASTSFQGNTEAFF. CDR3 DNA: TGTGCCAGTACCTCTTTTCAGGGGAACACTGAAGCTTTCTTT.

The chain is built from TRBV2 and TRBJ2-3; the match to TRBD2 covers 9 bases. J lost 9 bases, V lost 6 bases, and 13 bases had no gene match. From germline, CDR1 is SNHLY and CDR2 FYNNEI. The CDR3 length is 15 residues. The CDR3 sequence: CASRASRGGEDTQYF. CDR3 coding DNA: TGTGCCAGCAGGGCCTCGCGGGGGGGTGAGGACACGCAGTATTTT.

This chain links TRBV6-2 or TRBV6-3 with TRBJ1-1; 9 nucleotides align to TRBD1. Trimming removed 5 bases from V and 4 bases from J; junction bases left unmatched: 17. The CDR3 runs to 18 residues. Germline values: CDR1 MNHEY, CDR2 SVGEGT. CDR3 coding DNA: TGTGCCAGCAGTACACAATTCGACAGGGGGAAGTACGGCACTGAAGCTTTCTTT. This gives the protein CASSTQFDRGKYGTEAFF.

J is TRBJ2-5 and V is TRBV5-1, with 7 positions matching TRBD1. The germline gives CDR1 SGHRS, CDR2 YFSETQ. The length of the CDR3 is 14 residues. With 1 base clipped from V and 2 bases from J, the junction kept 2 bases outside the gene matches. In DNA, the CDR3 is TGCGCCAGCAGCTTGTGGGACAGACAAGAGACCCAGTACTTC. Its translation is CASSLWDRQETQYF.

The chain couples TRBV6-5 to TRBJ2-7, with 9 bases matching TRBD1. Unmatched junction bases numbered 9, after V lost 6 bases and J lost 6 bases. CDR1 and CDR2 from the germline V gene are MNHEY and SVGAGI. The CDR3 length is 14 residues. The CDR3 loop is CASSSGQGIAEQYF. The CDR3 region has the DNA TGTGCCAGCAGCTCGGGACAGGGTATTGCCGAGCAGTACTTC.

The chain uses TRBV7-8 and TRBJ1-1, with D unclear. Germline assignment: CDR1 SGHVS and CDR2 FQNEAQ. CDR3 length: 13 amino acids. The ends were cut back, 5 bases at V and 1 base at J, with 8 bases in the middle. In nucleotides, the CDR3 is TGTGCCAGCAGCCCGGTGTGGAACACTGAAGCTTTCTTT. It translates to CASSPVWNTEAFF. Looking up the rest from reference TRBV7-8 and TRBJ1-1 gives the full variable domain: GAGVSQSPRYKVAKRGQDVALRCDPISGHVSLFWYQQALGQGPEFLTYFQNEAQLDKSGLPSDRFFAERPEGSVSTLKIQRTQQEDSAVYLCASSPVWNTEAFFGQGTRLTVV.

The V call is TRBV18, the J call TRBJ1-6; 7 positions agree with TRBD1. The CDR3 runs to 16 residues. Germline V gene sequence: CDR1 KGHSH, CDR2 LQKENI. J gave up 6 bases and V 4 bases, and 9 bases lay outside the gene matches. Written as DNA, the CDR3 is TGTGCCAGCTCACTAGGGACAGTTTCGGCTAATTCACCCCTCCACTTT. Protein sequence: CASSLGTVSANSPLHF. Using reference TRBV18 and TRBJ1-6 for the parts outside the CDR3, the full variable domain is NAGVMQNPRHLVRRRGQEARLRCSPMKGHSHVYWYRQLPEEGLKFMVYLQKENIIDESGMPKERFSAEFPKEGPSILRIQQVVRGDSAAYFCASSLGTVSANSPLHFGNGTRLTVT.

This chain joins TRBV5-1 and TRBJ1-5; the D gene is possibly TRBD1 (6 bases). The CDR3 is 15 residues long. The germline V and J ends were trimmed by 3 bases and 7 bases, with 17 bases remaining between them. Germline-derived CDR1 and CDR2 are SGHRS and YFSETQ. The CDR3, as DNA: TGCGCCAGCAGCTCGCTTGGGGCGCAGGGGCAGCCCCAGCATTTT. Residues: CASSSLGAQGQPQHF.

The genes are TRBV4-3 and TRBJ2-4; D is uncertain. This CDR3 region has 13 residues. V was clipped by 2 bases and J by 8 bases, with 10 bases between them. Germline assignment: CDR1 LGHNA and CDR2 YSLEER. CDR3 sequence (DNA): TGCGCCAGCAGCCAATCCTGGCAAGACATTCAGTACTTC. This sequence encodes CASSQSWQDIQYF.

This clone was recorded once. The chain joins TRBV7-8 to TRBJ1-5; 9 bases are shared with TRBD1. The CDR3 length is 17 residues. CDR1 is SGHVS and CDR2 is FQNEAQ in the germline V gene. After removal of 5 bases from V and 5 bases from J, the junction contained 13 bases not matched to a gene. CDR3 coding DNA: TGTGCCAGCAGCAAGGACAGGGGCGGGCAGAGGGATCAGCCCCAGCATTTT. Its translation is CASSKDRGGQRDQPQHF.

This clone was counted a few times. The chain carries TRBV9 and TRBJ1-4; 7 positions match TRBD1. The V gene end was trimmed by 4 bases and the J gene end by 7 bases; junction bases not matched to a gene: 10. Germline lookup yields CDR1 SGDLS and CDR2 YYNGEE. CDR3 length: 15 amino acids. The CDR3 region has the DNA TGTGCCAGCAGCCCCTCCGACAGGGAGAGTGAAAAACTGTTTTTT. This gives the protein CASSPSDRESEKLFF. The full variable domain, in which reference TRBV9 and TRBJ1-4 provide the parts outside the CDR3, is DSGVTQTPKHLITATGQRVTLRCSPRSGDLSVYWYQQSLDQGLQFLIQYYNGEERAKGNILERFSAQQFPDLHSELNLSSLELGDSALYFCASSPSDRESEKLFFGSGTQLSVL.

The gene calls are TRBV24-1 and TRBJ2-1, with D perhaps TRBD2 (7 bases). Trimming shortened V by 7 bases and J by 0 bases, and 12 bases separated the two germline ends. This CDR3 contains 15 residues. Germline V gives CDR1 KGHDR, CDR2 SFDVKD. The CDR3 reads CATSGGLSSYNEQFF. CDR3 DNA sequence: TGTGCCACCAGCGGGGGGCTAAGCTCCTACAATGAGCAGTTCTTC.

In this sample, this clone turned up once. The V call is TRBV19, the J call TRBJ2-5, with TRBD1 matching over 7 bases. The V gene's germline CDR1 is LNHDA and CDR2 SQIVND (reference sequence). The CDR3 runs 16 residues. J was trimmed by 5 bases and V by 5 bases; bases with no gene match: 14. CDR3 amino acids: CASSPETGLKFETQYF. The CDR3 bases are TGTGCCAGTAGTCCGGAGACAGGGCTTAAATTTGAGACCCAGTACTTC.

The V and J genes are TRBV6-5 and TRBJ1-6; TRBD1 matches 9 bases. J was trimmed by 10 bases and V by 8 bases; bases with no gene match: 6. CDR1 MNHEY and CDR2 SVGAGI come from the germline V gene. This CDR3 comprises 13 residues. The CDR3 DNA sequence: TGTGCCAGCCGGACAGGGGCTGGGTCACCCCTCCACTTT. Its protein product is CASRTGAGSPLHF.

V usage is TRBV19 and J usage is TRBJ2-3, with TRBD1 identical over 10 bases. Germline lookup yields CDR1 LNHDA and CDR2 SQIVND (reference sequence). Germline trimming cut 3 bases from V and 5 bases from J; bases unmatched to any gene: 5. This CDR3 has 15 amino acids. CDR3 bases: TGTGCCAGTAGTATGCCGGGACAGGGGAAAGATACGCAGTATTTT. Translating it yields CASSMPGQGKDTQYF.